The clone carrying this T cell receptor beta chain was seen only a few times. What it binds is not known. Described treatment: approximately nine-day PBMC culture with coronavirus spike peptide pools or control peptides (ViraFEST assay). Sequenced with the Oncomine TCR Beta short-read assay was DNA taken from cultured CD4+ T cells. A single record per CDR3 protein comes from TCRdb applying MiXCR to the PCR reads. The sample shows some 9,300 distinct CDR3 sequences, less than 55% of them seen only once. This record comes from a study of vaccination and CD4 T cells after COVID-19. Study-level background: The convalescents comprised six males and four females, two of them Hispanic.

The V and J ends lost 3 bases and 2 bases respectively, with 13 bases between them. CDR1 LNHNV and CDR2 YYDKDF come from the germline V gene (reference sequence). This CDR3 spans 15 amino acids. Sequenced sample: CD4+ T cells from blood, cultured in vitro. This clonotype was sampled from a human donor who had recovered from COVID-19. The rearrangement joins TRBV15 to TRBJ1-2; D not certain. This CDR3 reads CATSRERFTNYGYTF. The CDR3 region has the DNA TGTGCCACCAGCAGGGAAAGGTTCACGAACTATGGCTACACCTTC.